The 25 T cell receptor beta chains reported below all come from one sample, sequenced in a study of radiotherapy plus CTLA-4 blockade in lung cancer. Here immunoSEQ multiplex PCR was the method, and the copy in TCRdb shows in-frame clones only, minus some. Of about 68,000 clones in the sample, 79% were seen once. The starting material was peripheral blood, obtained from a patient treated with radiotherapy plus ipilimumab. The receptors here all came from a human donor with non-small cell lung cancer who had a complete response to radiotherapy plus ipilimumab.

V gene TRBV9 combines with J gene TRBJ2-3, with D perhaps matching TRBD1 (5 bases). This CDR3 contains 13 residues. Germline CDR1 is SGDLS and CDR2 is YYNGEE. Trimming stripped 4 bases from V and 4 bases from J, with 10 bases between. The CDR3 DNA reads as TGTGCCAGCAGCAGGGGTAGGTCAGATACGCAGTATTTT. Translating it yields CASSRGRSDTQYF.

This CDR3 reads CASSPSGQIYNEQFF. The CDR3 nucleotides are TGTGCCAGCTCACCGTCGGGACAGATCTACAATGAGCAGTTCTTC. This chain connects TRBV18 to TRBJ2-1; TRBD1 agrees at 7 bases. V lost 3 bases, J lost 3 bases, and 5 bases stayed unmatched. Looked up from germline, CDR1 is KGHSH and CDR2 is LQKENI. The CDR3 sequence is 15 residues long.

V usage is TRBV7-2 and J usage is TRBJ1-5, with D unclear. V was pared by 3 bases and J by 0 bases, with 6 bases between. The CDR3 runs to 14 residues. The germline gives CDR1 SGHTA, CDR2 FQGNSA. In nucleotides, the CDR3 is TGTGCCAGCAGCTTCGACGGTAGCAATCAGCCCCAGCATTTT. Translated, it gives CASSFDGSNQPQHF.

The chain recombines TRBV7-8 with TRBJ1-4, with 9 bases lining up with TRBD1. The CDR3 is made up of 19 amino acids. The germline V gene encodes CDR1 SGHVS and CDR2 FQNEAQ. Unmatched junction bases numbered 15, after V lost 5 bases and J lost 2 bases. CDR3 DNA sequence: TGTGCCAGCAGCCTTATCCCACGGGGACAGGGTACGACTAATGAAAAACTGTTTTTT. This codes for CASSLIPRGQGTTNEKLFF.

This chain connects TRBV6-5 to TRBJ2-2, with 7 bases identical to TRBD2. V gave up 6 bases and J gave up 3 bases; unmatched junction bases: 7. Germline V gene sequence: CDR1 MNHEY, CDR2 SVGAGI. This CDR3 region has 15 residues. As DNA, the CDR3 is TGTGCCAGCAGGAGGGGACTACTAGACACCGGGGAGCTGTTTTTT. This sequence encodes CASRRGLLDTGELFF.

The chain is built from TRBV19 and TRBJ1-1, with D unresolved. Per germline, CDR1 LNHDA and CDR2 SQIVND (reference sequence). Trimming cost V 0 bases and J 1 base, with 15 bases left between them. This CDR3 comprises 17 residues. This CDR3 reads CASSIDFSAVSNTEAFF. CDR3 DNA: TGTGCCAGTAGTATAGATTTTTCGGCAGTATCGAACACTGAAGCTTTCTTT.

V and J are TRBV30 and TRBJ2-1; 11 nucleotides match TRBD2. The germline V gene encodes CDR1 GTSNPN and CDR2 SVGIG (reference sequence). The V segment lost 0 bases and the J segment 10 bases; nucleotides outside the gene matches: 14. The CDR3 sequence is 17 residues long. The CDR3 spells CAWSVLGSGRALNEQFF. The CDR3 nucleotides are TGTGCCTGGAGTGTTTTGGGTAGCGGGAGGGCCTTAAACGAGCAGTTCTTC.

J is TRBJ1-4 and V is TRBV5-4; D is perhaps TRBD1 (5 bases). Trimming cost V 0 bases and J 7 bases, with 13 bases left between them. Germline-derived CDR1 and CDR2 are SGHNT and YYREEE (reference sequence). The CDR3 is made up of 15 amino acids. This chain's CDR3 is CASSLGSGSGEKLFF. The CDR3 DNA sequence: TGTGCCAGCAGCTTGGGGTCAGGGAGCGGTGAAAAACTGTTTTTT. Filled out from reference TRBV5-4 and TRBJ1-4, the complete variable domain reads ETGVTQSPTHLIKTRGQQVTLRCSSQSGHNTVSWYQQALGQGPQFIFQYYREEENGRGNFPPRFSGLQFPNYSSELNVNALELDDSALYLCASSLGSGSGEKLFFGSGTQLSVL.

The CDR3 region has the DNA TGCGCCAGCAGCCCTTGGGCTAATAGACTGTTTTTT. Protein: CASSPWANRLFF. V is TRBV4-1 and J is TRBJ1-4; no clear D gene. The V and J ends lost 4 bases and 13 bases respectively, with 13 bases between them. The CDR3 loop spans 12 amino acids. CDR1 MGHRA and CDR2 YSYEKL come from the germline V gene.

The chain has TRBV11-3 and TRBJ1-3; D remains unclear. V was cut by 7 bases and J by 3 bases, with 7 bases left in between. The CDR3 spans 12 residues. CDR1 is SGHNT and CDR2 is YENEEA in the germline V gene. The CDR3 DNA follows: TGTGCCAGCAAGAGGGATGGAAACACCATATATTTT. The encoded protein is CASKRDGNTIYF.

The genes are TRBV10-1 and TRBJ2-2; TRBD2 might be the D (5 bases). V was cut by 6 bases and J by 1 base, with 9 bases left in between. This CDR3 comprises 14 residues. CDR1 is WNHNN and CDR2 is SYGVQD in the germline V gene (reference sequence). DNA of the CDR3: TGCGCCAGCAGGGGGAGTAGGAACACCGGGGAGCTGTTTTTT. Encoded protein: CASRGSRNTGELFF.

This chain joins TRBV19 and TRBJ1-5; D may be TRBD1 (6 bases). This CDR3 has 16 amino acids. The V and J ends lost 4 bases and 1 base respectively, with 14 bases between them. The V gene's germline CDR1 is LNHDA and CDR2 SQIVND (reference sequence). This CDR3 is CASSKPDRWSNQPQHF. The CDR3 DNA is TGTGCCAGTAGTAAACCCGACAGGTGGAGCAATCAGCCCCAGCATTTT.

V and J are TRBV2 and TRBJ2-3; D is unclear. CDR3 length equals 15 residues. Germline V gene lookup returns CDR1 SNHLY and CDR2 FYNNEI. V lost 2 bases and J 3 bases, leaving 12 bases between the germline ends. The CDR3 spells CASSETPPGTDTQYF. In nucleotides, the CDR3 is TGTGCCAGCAGTGAAACCCCTCCTGGTACAGATACGCAGTATTTT. Together with reference TRBV2 and TRBJ2-3, the CDR3 gives the full variable domain: EPEVTQTPSHQVTQMGQEVILRCVPISNHLYFYWYRQILGQKVEFLVSFYNNEISEKSEIFDDQFSVERPDGSNFTLKIRSTKLEDSAMYFCASSETPPGTDTQYFGPGTRLTVL.

The chain recombines TRBV19 with TRBJ1-5; D might be TRBD1 (6 bases). Germline CDR1 is LNHDA and CDR2 is SQIVND (reference sequence). The CDR3 loop spans 12 amino acids. Trimming pared 10 bases from V and 5 bases from J, leaving 12 bases between. CDR3 in DNA: TGTGCCACCAAGGGGGGAGATCAGCCCCAGCATTTT. It specifies CATKGGDQPQHF.

This clone has only a few counts. The chain uses TRBV5-1 and TRBJ2-1, with TRBD2 matching over 7 bases. The CDR3 runs to 22 residues. CDR1 is SGHRS and CDR2 is YFSETQ in the germline V gene. The trim removed 1 base at V and 4 bases at J, leaving 26 bases unmatched. For the CDR3, the DNA is TGCGCCAGCAGCTTGTGGGGGGGAGGGCCCTCCCAAGGGCCCCTTTTTTACAATGAGCAGTTCTTC. Protein product: CASSLWGGGPSQGPLFYNEQFF.

The CDR3 DNA reads as TGTGCCAGCAGGGCTCGGGAGGCTTCCTACGAGCAGTACGTC. Protein product: CASRAREASYEQYV. The chain links TRBV2 to TRBJ2-7; 7 bases align to TRBD2. The junction had 6 bases not matched to a gene; V was cut back by 6 bases and J by 1 base. Germline assignment: CDR1 SNHLY and CDR2 FYNNEI. The CDR3 runs to 14 residues.

This clone was observed a handful of times. This chain connects TRBV7-6 to TRBJ1-1; D is ambiguous. V gave up 4 bases and J gave up 2 bases, with 8 bases separating them. Germline V CDR1 and CDR2: SGHVS, FNYEAQ. The CDR3 has 13 residues. The CDR3, as DNA: TGTGCCAGCAGCTCCGGGGTAAACACTGAAGCTTTCTTT. Its translation: CASSSGVNTEAFF.

The V call is TRBV7-2, the J call TRBJ2-5, with D tentatively TRBD1 (5 bases). CDR3 length equals 13 residues. Trimming removed 3 bases at V and 5 bases at J, with 10 bases between. Looked up from germline, CDR1 is SGHTA and CDR2 is FQGNSA. The CDR3 protein is CASSFSGLETQYF. CDR3 DNA sequence: TGTGCCAGCAGCTTCTCAGGGTTGGAGACCCAGTACTTC.

V gene TRBV7-8 combines with J gene TRBJ1-4, with D possibly TRBD1 on 5 matching bases. The CDR3 spans 16 residues. Trimming took off 1 base at V and 4 bases at J, with 13 bases between the two ends. Per the germline V gene, CDR1 is SGHVS and CDR2 is FQNEAQ. The CDR3 DNA reads TGTGCCAGCAGCTTAGGTCGGGGGAGGAGTAATGAAAAACTGTTTTTT. Translated, it gives CASSLGRGRSNEKLFF.

This clone appeared once. At one end the junction does not follow the germline gene, possibly because of a read error. The V and J genes are TRBV5-8 and TRBJ2-1, with 14 positions matching TRBD2. This CDR3 region has 18 residues. In germline, CDR1 is SGHTS, CDR2 YDEGEE. DNA for the CDR3: TGTGCCAGCAGCTCCGCTAGACTAGCGGGGGGGATCCACAATGGGCAGTTCTTC. This sequence encodes CASSSARLAGGIHNGQFF.

V gene TRBV30 combines with J gene TRBJ1-2; D unclear. The V gene's germline CDR1 is GTSNPN and CDR2 SVGIG (reference sequence). CDR3 length: 13 residues. Deletions cut 2 bases from V and 6 bases from J, with 13 bases between. The CDR3, as DNA: TGTGCCTGGAGTTCCTGGGGTCGGGATGGCTACACCTTC. It translates to CAWSSWGRDGYTF.

V gene TRBV19 combines with J gene TRBJ1-5, with D unresolved. Germline values: CDR1 LNHDA, CDR2 SQIVND (reference sequence). CDR3 length: 13 amino acids. The V and J ends lost 8 bases and 1 base respectively, with 9 bases between them. Written as DNA, the CDR3 is TGTGCCAGTGGGCGGTTCAGCAATCAGCCCCAGCATTTT. Residues: CASGRFSNQPQHF.

J is TRBJ2-2 and V is TRBV5-8; D call uncertain. The CDR3 sequence is 15 residues long. Per germline, CDR1 SGHTS and CDR2 YDEGEE. Trimming cost V 2 bases and J 6 bases, with 14 bases left between them. The CDR3 here is CASSFGTIWPGELFF. The CDR3 DNA follows: TGTGCCAGCAGCTTCGGAACCATTTGGCCCGGGGAGCTGTTTTTT.

V and J are TRBV28 and TRBJ2-7; 9 bases are shared with TRBD1. CDR1 and CDR2 (germline): MDHEN, SYDVKM. J gave up 6 bases and V 3 bases, and 9 bases lay outside the gene matches. The CDR3 extends over 15 amino acids. The chain's CDR3 is CASSFGTGKSGEQYF. As DNA, the CDR3 is TGTGCCAGCAGTTTCGGGACAGGGAAGTCAGGCGAGCAGTACTTC.

This clone was detected once. This chain connects TRBV7-6 to TRBJ1-2; 7 bases are a match to TRBD1. The CDR3 has 13 residues. Germline CDR1 reads SGHVS; CDR2 reads FNYEAQ. The ends lost 3 bases at V and 4 bases at J; junction bases unmatched: 2. The CDR3 is CASSFAGGYGYTF. The CDR3 nucleotides are TGTGCCAGCAGCTTCGCAGGGGGCTATGGCTACACCTTC.